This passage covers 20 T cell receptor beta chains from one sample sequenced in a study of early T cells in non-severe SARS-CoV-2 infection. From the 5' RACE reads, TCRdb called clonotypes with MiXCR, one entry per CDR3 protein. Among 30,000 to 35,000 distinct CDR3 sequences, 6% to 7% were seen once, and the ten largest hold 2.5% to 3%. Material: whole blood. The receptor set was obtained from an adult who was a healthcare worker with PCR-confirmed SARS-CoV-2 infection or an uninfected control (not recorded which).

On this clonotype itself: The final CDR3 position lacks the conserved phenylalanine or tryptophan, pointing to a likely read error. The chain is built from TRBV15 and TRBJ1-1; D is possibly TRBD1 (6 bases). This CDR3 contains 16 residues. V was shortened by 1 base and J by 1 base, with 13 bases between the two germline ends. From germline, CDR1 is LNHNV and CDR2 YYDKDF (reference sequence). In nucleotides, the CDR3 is TGTGCCACCAGCAGAGGCGACGGGACACCGAACACTGAAGCTTTCTCT. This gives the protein CATSRGDGTPNTEAFS.

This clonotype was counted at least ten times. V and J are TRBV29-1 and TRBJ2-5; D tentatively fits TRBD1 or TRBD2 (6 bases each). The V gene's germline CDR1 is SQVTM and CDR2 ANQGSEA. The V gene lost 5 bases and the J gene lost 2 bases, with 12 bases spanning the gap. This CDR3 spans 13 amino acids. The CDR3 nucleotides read TGCAGCGTTTTACGGGGGCTACAAGAGACCCAGTACTTC. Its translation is CSVLRGLQETQYF.

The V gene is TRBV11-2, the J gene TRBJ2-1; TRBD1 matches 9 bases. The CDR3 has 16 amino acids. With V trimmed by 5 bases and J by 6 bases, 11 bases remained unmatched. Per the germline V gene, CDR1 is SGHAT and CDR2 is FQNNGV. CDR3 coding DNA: TGTGCCAGCAGCAGAAGACAGGGGGTTTGGAGCAATGAGCAGTTCTTC. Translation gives CASSRRQGVWSNEQFF.

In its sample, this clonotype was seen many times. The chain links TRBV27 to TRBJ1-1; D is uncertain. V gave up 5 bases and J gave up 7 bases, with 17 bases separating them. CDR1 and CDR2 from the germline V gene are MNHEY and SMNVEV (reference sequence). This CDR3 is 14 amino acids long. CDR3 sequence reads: CASSPHTRQSEAFF. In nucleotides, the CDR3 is TGTGCCAGCAGTCCTCATACACGTCAAAGTGAAGCTTTCTTT.

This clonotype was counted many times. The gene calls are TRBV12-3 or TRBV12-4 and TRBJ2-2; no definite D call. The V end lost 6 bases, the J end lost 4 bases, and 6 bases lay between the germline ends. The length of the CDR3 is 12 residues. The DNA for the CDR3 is TGTGCCAGCAGCCCAGTCACCGGGGAGCTGTTTTTT. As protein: CASSPVTGELFF.

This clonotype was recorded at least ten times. The CDR3 here is CASSLPGAQETQYF. The CDR3 DNA reads TGTGCCAGCAGCCTCCCAGGGGCCCAAGAGACCCAGTACTTC. This rearrangement joins TRBV3-1 to TRBJ2-5; D might be TRBD1 (6 bases). From germline, CDR1 is LGHDT and CDR2 YNNKEL (reference sequence). V was pared by 4 bases and J by 1 base, with 10 bases between. This CDR3 comprises 14 residues.

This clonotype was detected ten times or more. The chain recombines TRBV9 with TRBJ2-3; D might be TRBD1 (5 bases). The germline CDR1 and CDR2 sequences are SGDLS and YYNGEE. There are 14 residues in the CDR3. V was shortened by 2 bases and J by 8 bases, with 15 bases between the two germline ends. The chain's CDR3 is CASSVATRVGTQYF. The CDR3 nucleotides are TGTGCCAGCAGCGTTGCTACCAGGGTTGGTACGCAGTATTTT.

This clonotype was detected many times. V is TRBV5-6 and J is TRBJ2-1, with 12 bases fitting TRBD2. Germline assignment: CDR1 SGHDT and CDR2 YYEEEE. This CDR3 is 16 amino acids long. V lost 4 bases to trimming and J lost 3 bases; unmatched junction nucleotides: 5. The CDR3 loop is CASSLGTSGYYNEQFF. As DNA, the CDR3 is TGTGCCAGCAGCCTTGGGACTAGCGGGTACTACAATGAGCAGTTCTTC.

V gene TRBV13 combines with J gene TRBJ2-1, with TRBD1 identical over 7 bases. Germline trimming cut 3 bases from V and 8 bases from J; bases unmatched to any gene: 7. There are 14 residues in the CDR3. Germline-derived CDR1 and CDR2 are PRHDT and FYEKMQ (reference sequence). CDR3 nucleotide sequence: TGTGCCAGCAGCTTTCGTGAGGGGGCGTATGAGCAGTTCTTC. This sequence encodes CASSFREGAYEQFF.

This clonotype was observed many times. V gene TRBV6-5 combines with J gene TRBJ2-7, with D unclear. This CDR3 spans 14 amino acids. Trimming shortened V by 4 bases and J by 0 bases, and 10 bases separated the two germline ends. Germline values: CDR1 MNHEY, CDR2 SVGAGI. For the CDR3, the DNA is TGTGCCAGCAGTTCCGTTGTAGGCTCCTACGAGCAGTACTTC. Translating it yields CASSSVVGSYEQYF.

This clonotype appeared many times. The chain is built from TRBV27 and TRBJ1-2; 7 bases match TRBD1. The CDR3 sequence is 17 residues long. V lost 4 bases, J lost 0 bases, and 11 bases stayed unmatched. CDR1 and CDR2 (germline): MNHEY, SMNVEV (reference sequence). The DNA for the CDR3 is TGTGCCAGCAGTTCCTCAACAGGGGTGTCATCTAACTATGGCTACACCTTC. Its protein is CASSSSTGVSSNYGYTF.

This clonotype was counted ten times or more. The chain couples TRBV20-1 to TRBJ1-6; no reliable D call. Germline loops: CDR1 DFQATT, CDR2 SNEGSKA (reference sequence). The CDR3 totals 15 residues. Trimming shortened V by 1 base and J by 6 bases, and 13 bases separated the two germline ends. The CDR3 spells CSARANGVSNSPLHF. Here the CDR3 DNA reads TGCAGTGCTAGAGCAAACGGTGTCAGTAATTCACCCCTCCACTTT.

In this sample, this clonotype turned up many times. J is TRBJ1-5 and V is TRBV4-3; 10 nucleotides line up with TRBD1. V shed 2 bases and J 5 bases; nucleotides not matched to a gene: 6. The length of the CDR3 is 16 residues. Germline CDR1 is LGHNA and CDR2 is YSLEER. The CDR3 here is CASSQSTGGGHQPQHF. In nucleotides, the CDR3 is TGCGCCAGCAGCCAATCGACAGGGGGCGGACATCAGCCCCAGCATTTT.

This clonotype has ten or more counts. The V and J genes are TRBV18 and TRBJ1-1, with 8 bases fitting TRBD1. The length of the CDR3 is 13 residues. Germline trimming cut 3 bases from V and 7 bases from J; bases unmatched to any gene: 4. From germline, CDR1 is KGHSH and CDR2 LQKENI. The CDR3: CASSPSGQDEAFF. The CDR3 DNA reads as TGTGCCAGCTCACCTTCGGGACAGGATGAAGCTTTCTTT.

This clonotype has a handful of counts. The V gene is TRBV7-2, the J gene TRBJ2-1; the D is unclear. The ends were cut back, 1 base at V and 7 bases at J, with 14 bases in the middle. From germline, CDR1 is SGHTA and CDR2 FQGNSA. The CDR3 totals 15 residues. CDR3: CASSLVAGLGNEQFF. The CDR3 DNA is TGTGCCAGCAGCTTAGTTGCAGGCTTAGGGAATGAGCAGTTCTTC.

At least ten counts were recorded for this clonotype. The CDR3 here is CASSQDLLTGGPTDTQYF. The CDR3 DNA follows: TGTGCCAGCAGCCAAGACTTACTAACGGGAGGGCCGACAGATACGCAGTATTTT. The V gene is TRBV4-2, the J gene TRBJ2-3; 8 nucleotides align to TRBD2. The CDR3 consists of 18 residues. J was trimmed by 3 bases and V by 0 bases; bases with no gene match: 11. Germline-derived CDR1 and CDR2 are LGHNA and YNFKEQ.

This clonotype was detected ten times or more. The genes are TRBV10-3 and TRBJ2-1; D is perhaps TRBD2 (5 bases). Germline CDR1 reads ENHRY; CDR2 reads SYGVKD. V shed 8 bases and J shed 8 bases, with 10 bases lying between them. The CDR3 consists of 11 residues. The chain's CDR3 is CAIGRRDEQFF. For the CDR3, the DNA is TGTGCCATCGGTCGGCGGGATGAGCAGTTCTTC.

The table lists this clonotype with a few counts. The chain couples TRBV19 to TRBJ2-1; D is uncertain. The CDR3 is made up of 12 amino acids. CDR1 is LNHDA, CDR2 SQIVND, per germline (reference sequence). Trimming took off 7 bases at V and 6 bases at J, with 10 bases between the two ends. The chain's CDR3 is CASMSTVNEQFF. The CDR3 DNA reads TGTGCCAGTATGAGTACGGTCAATGAGCAGTTCTTC. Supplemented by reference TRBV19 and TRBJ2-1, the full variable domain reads DGGITQSPKYLFRKEGQNVTLSCEQNLNHDAMYWYRQDPGQGLRLIYYSQIVNDFQKGDIAEGYSVSREKKESFPLTVTSAQKNPTAFYLCASMSTVNEQFFGPGTRLTVL.

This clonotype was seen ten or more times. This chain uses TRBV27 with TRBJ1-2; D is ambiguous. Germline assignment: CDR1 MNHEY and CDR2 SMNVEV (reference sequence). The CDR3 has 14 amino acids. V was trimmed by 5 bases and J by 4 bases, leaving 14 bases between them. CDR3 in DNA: TGTGCCAGCAGTCCCCACGTAGCTCTCTATGGCTACACCTTC. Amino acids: CASSPHVALYGYTF.

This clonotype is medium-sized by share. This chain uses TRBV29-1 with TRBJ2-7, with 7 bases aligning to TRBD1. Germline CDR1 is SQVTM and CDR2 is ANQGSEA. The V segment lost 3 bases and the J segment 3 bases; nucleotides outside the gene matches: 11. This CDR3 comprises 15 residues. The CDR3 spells CSVEGGQEPLYEQYF. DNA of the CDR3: TGCAGCGTTGAGGGTGGACAGGAACCCCTCTACGAGCAGTACTTC.